This entry describes one TCR beta chain. Its antigen remains unknown. These data are taken from a study of cytomegalovirus exposure and HLA in healthy donors. Findings and limits, study-wide: The investigators catalogued 164 TCR beta chains as cytomegalovirus-associated.

Primers: 60 Vbeta forward and 13 Jbeta reverse. Produced via immunoSEQ multiplex PCR; TCRdb's table is partial and in-frame only. The data show just under 45,000 clones, roughly 51% seen once. The CDR3 has 14 residues. Germline assignment: CDR1 MRHNA and CDR2 SNTAGT. J lost 5 bases, V lost 6 bases, and 6 bases had no gene match. This TCR came from a man in his fifties or sixties in good health and CMV-seronegative. The V gene is TRBV6-4, the J gene TRBJ2-1, with 8 bases identical to TRBD1. The sample was PBMCs. CDR3 DNA: TGTGCCAGCAGAGGTATGACAGGGGACAATGAGCAGTTCTTC. Its translation: CASRGMTGDNEQFF.